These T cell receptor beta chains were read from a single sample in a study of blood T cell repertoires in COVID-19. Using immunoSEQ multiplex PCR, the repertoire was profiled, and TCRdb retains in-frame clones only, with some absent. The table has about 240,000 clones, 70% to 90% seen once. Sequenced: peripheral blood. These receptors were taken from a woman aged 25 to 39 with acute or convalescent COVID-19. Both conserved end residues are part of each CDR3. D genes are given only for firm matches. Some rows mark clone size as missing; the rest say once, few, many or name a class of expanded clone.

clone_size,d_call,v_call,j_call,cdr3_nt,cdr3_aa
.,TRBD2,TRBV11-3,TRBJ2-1,TGTGCCAGCAGCTTAGGGACTAGCGGGCGGGAGCAGTTCTTC,CASSLGTSGREQFF
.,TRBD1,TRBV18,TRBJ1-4,TGTGCCAGCACCACGACTGGGACAGCCACCTCAAATGAAAAACTGTTTTTT,CASTTTGTATSNEKLFF
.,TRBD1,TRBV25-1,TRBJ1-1,TGTGCCAGCACTACACTACAGGGGTGGAACACTGAAGCTTTCTTT,CASTTLQGWNTEAFF
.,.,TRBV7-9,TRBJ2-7,TGTGCCAGCAGCCCGGGACATGTGTACGAGCAGTACTTC,CASSPGHVYEQYF
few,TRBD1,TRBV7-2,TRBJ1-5,TGTGCCAGCAGCTTAGCCGGGACAGGGGGGCGGCAGCCCCAGCATTTT,CASSLAGTGGRQPQHF
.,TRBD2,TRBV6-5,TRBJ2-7,TGTGCCAGCAGTTACTCGGAAGTAGCGGGGACCTACGAGCAGTACTTC,CASSYSEVAGTYEQYF
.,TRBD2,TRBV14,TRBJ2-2,TGTGCCAGCAGCCAAGATATTAGACTAGCGGGCCCGAACACCGGGGAGCTGTTTTTT,CASSQDIRLAGPNTGELFF
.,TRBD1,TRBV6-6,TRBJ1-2,TGTGCCAGCAGACTAACAGGGGACTATGGCTACACCTTC,CASRLTGDYGYTF
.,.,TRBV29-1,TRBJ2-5,TGCAGCGTGGACAGACAAGAGACCCAGTACTTC,CSVDRQETQYF
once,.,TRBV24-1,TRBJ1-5,TGTGCCACCAGTGATTCGGGGGGCGCAAATCAGCCCCAGCATTTT,CATSDSGGANQPQHF
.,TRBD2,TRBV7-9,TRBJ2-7,TGTGCCAGCAGCTTATGGCCAAGCGGGAGGAGTTTGTACGAGCAGTACTTC,CASSLWPSGRSLYEQYF
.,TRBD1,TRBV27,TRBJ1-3,TGTGCCAGCAGTTTTAGGGGGCTGGGGTTTGCTGGAAACACCATATATTTT,CASSFRGLGFAGNTIYF
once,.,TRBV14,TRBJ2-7,TGTGCCAGCAGCATCGGGAGCGGGTACTCCTACGAGCAGTACTTC,CASSIGSGYSYEQYF
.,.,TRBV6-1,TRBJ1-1,TGTGCCAGCAGTAAGACAGGTCGGGGAACTGAAGCTTTCTTT,CASSKTGRGTEAFF
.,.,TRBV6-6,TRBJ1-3,TGTGCCAGCAGTCGCGAAACCACAGGAATTACTGGAAACACCATATATTTT,CASSRETTGITGNTIYF
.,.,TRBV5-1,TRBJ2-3,TGCGCCAGCAGCAGAGAAGGGAGCGGTTCGTCAGATACGCAGTATTTT,CASSREGSGSSDTQYF
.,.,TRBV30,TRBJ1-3,TGTGCCTGGAGTGTAGGTCAGCTAGAATCTGGAAACACCATATATTTT,CAWSVGQLESGNTIYF
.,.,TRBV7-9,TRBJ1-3,TGTGCCAGCAGCTTAGCGGCAGGGACAAACTCCATATATTTT,CASSLAAGTNSIYF